This T cell receptor (beta chain) was captured in a study of cytomegalovirus exposure and HLA in healthy donors (dated by TCRdb to about 2017). For the wider study: An earlier analysis of around 600 of the donors reported approximately 300 Gb of sequence data and some 120 million unique TCR beta sequences from some 180 million T cells. A later genetic analysis took genome-wide SNP genotypes for about three fifths of the roughly 700 donors and used that subset as a discovery cohort. About 320 gigabases of sequencing data and 78 million or so unique TCR sequences were included in an early release covering roughly 600 HLA-typed donors. HLA typing included class I and class II loci at four-digit resolution. The number of donors typed differed by locus, with about 629-630 for A, B, C, DRB1 and DQB1, over 500 for DQA1, some 570 for DPA1, and 450 to 480 for DPB1. In an earlier analysis of a few hundred of the donors, high-throughput TCR beta sequencing was used to judge whether each TCR beta V gene segment behaved as functional or pseudogenic. Donor age, sex, ethnicity and CMV serostatus were collected together with the repertoire data. To predict cytomegalovirus infection status, the study combined high-throughput TCR immunosequencing, statistical association of individual TCRs with disease status, and machine learning. In a later analysis, previously published TCR beta repertoires from roughly 710 donors were re-analyzed and high-resolution HLA genotyping was added so that TCR occurrence patterns could be studied. Several DR-DQ haplotypes were handled as single units for association and clustering because linkage in the cohort was strong. Every repertoire in the discovery cohort had been generated on one and the same sequencing platform. Rather than using new phenotypic data, the later analysis identified candidate immune exposures from TCR beta sequences and from how often those sequences occurred across donors. The study aimed to test whether signatures of past pathogen exposure could be identified by cataloging public T cell receptors. Among the roughly 400 genotyped donors, approximately 76% belonged to the genetic ancestry cluster associated with self-reported Caucasian donors. The T cell repertoires of 666 subjects were profiled by immunosequencing and related to cytomegalovirus serostatus. Along with the roughly 700-subject first cohort, a separate validation cohort of about 110 different subjects was used. Across 300 to 400 genotyped donors of the cohort, an average of roughly 250,000 unique TCR beta nucleotide sequences per donor were sequenced, and roughly 18% of those sequences were non-productive.

The CDR3 runs 16 residues from the cysteine to the phenylalanine. Only the CDR3 DNA stays, 48 bases, in frame from base 1. CDR1 and CDR2 (LNHDA, SQIVND) derive from the germline V gene (reference sequence). V is cut by 2 bases and J by 0 bases, and the space between the germline ends is 14 bases. The cohort was made up of several hundred healthy bone marrow donors. At the time of sampling, every cohort member was nominally healthy, though immune exposures that went unrecorded were likely present. The donor was CMV seropositive and belonged to the group of 270 or so seropositive cohort members. A peripheral blood sample was provided by each donor, and peripheral blood mononuclear cells were used for TCR beta sequencing. The Qiagen DNeasy Blood Extraction Kit was used to extract genomic DNA from the blood cell samples. On the study overall, not on this receptor specifically: Cytomegalovirus status was reported to be diagnosed by the classifier with high specificity and sensitivity in both the original and validation cohorts. A further reported finding was that TCR beta sequences accurately predicted the HLA-A and HLA-B alleles for most subjects in the first cohort. Compared with the roughly 710-donor mean, donors in an Asian-associated ancestry cluster had fewer N-insertions in productive TCRs, according to a later genetic analysis. The 87-base-pair reads could not distinguish some IMGT-functional V segments, including TRBV6-2 and TRBV6-3, so those segments were excluded. Linkage disequilibrium might explain the correlated functional status among segregating V segments, but an unknown experimental factor could not be ruled out. V-gene and J-gene trimming of TCR beta chains was associated with a missense DCLRE1C variant in a later genetic analysis, and the association was replicated in an independent cohort. In vitro tests confirmed that a few of the cytomegalovirus-associated TCR beta chains recognize cytomegalovirus antigens. Most CMV-associated TCR beta chains appeared to be HLA-restricted in a later analysis, and the HLA associations seemed to be driven largely by CMV exposure. Because HLA typing was unavailable for some donors at each locus, only the typed subset was used in association tests. In a later analysis, TCR association rates were found to vary across HLA loci, with the most associated TCRs seen for DRB1 alleles and the fewest for HLA-C alleles. Compared with equally common non-associated chains, HLA-associated TCR beta chains in a later analysis were more clonally expanded and had lower generation probabilities. A total of 150 to 200 TCR beta chains were listed by the study as associated with cytomegalovirus. Immune exposure information for the cohort was limited to CMV serostatus. Sequencing depth was assumed to be roughly uniform across donors in the presence/absence analyses, though that assumption may not hold. The authors suggested that the approach could potentially be extended to other disease states and immunological phenotypes. The cohort was sequenced for TCR beta chains only, and without alpha or paired-chain data the features that could be detected were limited. Several of the top co-occurrence clusters appeared to be linked to parvovirus B19, influenza, CMV and Epstein-Barr virus, according to a later analysis. A cluster of highly shared sequence variants was judged likely to represent a technical artifact of the sequencing pipeline. Because counts were too low, seventeen rarely observed V segments, including chromosome 9 orphons, were left out of the earlier analysis of about 620 of the donors. While some public TCRs were present in many individuals, most TCR sequences turned up only very rarely across donors. When HLA alleles, especially DR and DQ, strongly co-occurred, attributing TCR associations to individual alleles was difficult. At a false discovery rate of 0.05, a later analysis linked some 17,000 TCR beta sequences to specific HLA alleles. An earlier analysis of around 500 of the donors showed that most TCR beta V segments appeared in productive rearrangements either about 87% or about 30% of the time, which broadly matched IMGT annotations.

Library generation was performed with the immunoSEQ multiplex PCR assay. A mixture of 60 forward primers for TCR Vbeta segments and 13 reverse primers for TCR Jbeta segments was used in the multiplex PCR. The CDR3 region of rearranged TCR beta genes was amplified from genomic DNA with a multiplex PCR assay. On the Illumina HiSeq System, the amplified TCR beta libraries were sequenced as 87-base-pair reads. The paper's data handling went like this. A later analysis counted about 80 million unique TCR beta chains across the 700 or so repertoires, and about 10 million of these chains were shared by at least two donors. Raw reads were error-corrected and collapsed into unique sequences by a nearest-neighbor algorithm in which closely related sequences were merged to remove PCR and sequencing errors. CDR3 sequences were aligned to IMGT reference sequences to assign V, D and J gene segments. For a sequence to be retained, a match of at least six nucleotides to both a V gene segment and a J gene segment was required. Rearrangements were called productive when the CDR3 lacked stop codons and stayed in frame with V and J; all others were non-productive. Following IMGT convention, CDR3 was defined as the stretch from the second conserved V-encoded cysteine up to the conserved J-encoded phenylalanine. The earlier analysis of about 570 of the donors excluded any sequence lacking an unambiguous match to a single V gene segment. An earlier analysis of some 500 of the donors classified V segments as functional when productive rearrangements were above 56.7% and as segregating when the standard deviation between donors was above 5%. A statistical classification framework was developed to diagnose cytomegalovirus status using the catalog of TCR beta chain sequences. In a later analysis, TCR nucleotide sequences were compared against IMGT/GENE-DB human TR gene sequences so that V and J genes could be assigned. A later analysis assigned CDR3 sequences and most-parsimonious VDJ recombination scenarios with the TCRdist pipeline. A later analysis defined each TCR beta chain by its CDR3 amino acid sequence plus V-gene family, and excluded reads lacking a unique V-gene family. In a later analysis, several hundred highly shared, low-generation-probability nucleotide sequences were removed to address suspected cross-contamination and a sequencing artifact. In a later analysis, a clonal expansion index for each public chain was calculated from normalized within-repertoire ranks of inferred template counts. A later analysis computed generation probabilities with a VDJ recombination model fitted to out-of-frame rearrangements, and checked the results against IGoR. A later analysis scored TCR-TCR, TCR-HLA and TCR-CMV co-occurrence with hypergeometric tests, applying a repertoire-size bias correction to TCR pairs. In a later analysis, false discovery rates were estimated by permuting HLA or CMV assignments 20 times. A later analysis grouped co-occurring TCRs with DBSCAN, adding TCRdist sequence similarity when clustering within HLA-allele-positive subsets. Co-occurrence clustering excluded repertoires with fewer than 30,000 or more than 120,000 public chains, plus five with anomalous nucleotide sharing. TCRdb took this table from immuneACCESS and kept in-frame rearrangements with V and J called. Such tables lack part of the clones; where checked against another copy, unresolved V genes explain under half of the gap, and the rest is unexplained. The V and J calls and clone size are taken from that table; D and trimming were inferred from the DNA. The sample records approximately 160,000 clones, around 76% of which are singletons. Jointly, the top ten make up approximately 1.5% of the sample.

Notes on this clone: The target of this receptor is not known. No much larger clone exists at a distance of one base, and base qualities are not known.

The receptor chain draws on TRBV19 and TRBJ2-7; TRBD2 could be the D gene, as 5 bases match. The sequence was collected from a girl aged 5 to 17 in good health and CMV-seropositive. The sample taken for sequencing was PBMCs. The CDR3 region has the sequence CASSIRRTASSYEQYF. Read as DNA, the sequence is TGTGCCAGTAGTATAAGGCGGACTGCAAGCTCCTACGAGCAGTACTTC.